This TCR beta chain was captured in a study of blood T cell repertoires in COVID-19. On the study more broadly: From T cells, B-cell-depleted T cells, or PBMCs came the material, which was cDNA or gDNA.

In the study's own analysis: Reference gene primer amplification gave nucleated cell count estimates. Assay used: immunoSEQ multiplex PCR; TCRdb lists only in-frame clones, some missing. The DNA gave D and trimming, while V, J and clone size come from that table. The sample holds approximately 94,000 clones, 88% seen once. This TCR derives from a woman at least 80 years old with active COVID-19. Sequencing was carried out using peripheral blood.

The CDR3 here is CASSQGVGELFF. The CDR3 DNA sequence: TGTGCCAGCAGCCAGGGGGTGGGGGAGCTGTTTTTT. This sequence joins TRBV12-3 or TRBV12-4 and TRBJ2-2; 7 bases are shared with TRBD1. V gave up 6 bases and J gave up 8 bases; unmatched junction bases: 3. The CDR3 runs 12 residues.